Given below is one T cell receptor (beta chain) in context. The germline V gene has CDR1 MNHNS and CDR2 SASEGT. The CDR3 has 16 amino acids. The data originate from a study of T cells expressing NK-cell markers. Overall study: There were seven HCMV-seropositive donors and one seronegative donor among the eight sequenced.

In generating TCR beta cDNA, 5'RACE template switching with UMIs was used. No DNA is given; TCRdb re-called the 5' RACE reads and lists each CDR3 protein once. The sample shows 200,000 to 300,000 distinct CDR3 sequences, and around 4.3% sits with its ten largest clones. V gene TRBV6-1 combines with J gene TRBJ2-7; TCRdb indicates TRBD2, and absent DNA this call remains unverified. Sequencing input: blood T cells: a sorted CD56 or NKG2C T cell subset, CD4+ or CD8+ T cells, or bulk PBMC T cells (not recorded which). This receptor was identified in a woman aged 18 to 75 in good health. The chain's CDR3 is CASRGTSGVSSYEQYF.